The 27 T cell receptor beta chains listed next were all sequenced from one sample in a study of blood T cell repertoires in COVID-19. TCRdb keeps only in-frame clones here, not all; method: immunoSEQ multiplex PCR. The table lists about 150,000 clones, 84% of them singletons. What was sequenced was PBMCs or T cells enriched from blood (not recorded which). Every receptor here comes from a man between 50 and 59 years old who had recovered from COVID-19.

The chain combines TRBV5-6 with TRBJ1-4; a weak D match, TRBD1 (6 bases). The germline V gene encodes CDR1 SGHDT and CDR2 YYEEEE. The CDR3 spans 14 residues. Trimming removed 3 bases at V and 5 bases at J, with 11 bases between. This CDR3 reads CASSSRDKNEKLFF. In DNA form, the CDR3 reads TGTGCCAGCAGCTCAAGGGACAAGAATGAAAAACTGTTTTTT.

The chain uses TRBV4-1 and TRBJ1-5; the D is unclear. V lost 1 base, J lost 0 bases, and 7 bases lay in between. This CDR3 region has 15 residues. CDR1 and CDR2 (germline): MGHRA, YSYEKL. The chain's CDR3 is CASSQVSDSNQPQHF. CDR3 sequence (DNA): TGCGCCAGCAGCCAAGTTTCAGATAGCAATCAGCCCCAGCATTTT.

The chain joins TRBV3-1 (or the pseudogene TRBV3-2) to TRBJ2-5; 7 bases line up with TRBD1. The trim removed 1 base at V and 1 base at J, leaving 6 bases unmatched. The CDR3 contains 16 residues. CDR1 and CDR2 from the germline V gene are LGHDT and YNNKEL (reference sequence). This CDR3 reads CASSQGEGGIQETQYF. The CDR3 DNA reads TGTGCCAGCAGCCAAGGGGAAGGGGGCATCCAAGAGACCCAGTACTTC.

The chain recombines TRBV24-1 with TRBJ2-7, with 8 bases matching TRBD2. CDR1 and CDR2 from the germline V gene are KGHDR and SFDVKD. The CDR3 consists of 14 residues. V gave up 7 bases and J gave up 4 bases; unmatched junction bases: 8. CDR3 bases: TGTGCCACCAGCCCCGGGGGGGTTGCTTACGAGCAGTACTTC. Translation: CATSPGGVAYEQYF.

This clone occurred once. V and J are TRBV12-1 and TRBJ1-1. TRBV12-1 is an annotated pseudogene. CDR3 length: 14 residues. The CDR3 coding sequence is TGTGCCAGCAGCCCGGGGGGGGTGGACACTGAAGCTTTCTTT. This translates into CASSPGGVDTEAFF.

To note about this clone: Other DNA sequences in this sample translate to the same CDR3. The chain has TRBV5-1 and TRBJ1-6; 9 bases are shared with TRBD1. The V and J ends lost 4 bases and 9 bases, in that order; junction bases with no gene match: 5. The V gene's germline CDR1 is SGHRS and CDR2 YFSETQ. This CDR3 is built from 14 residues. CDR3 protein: CASSLGQGFSPLHF. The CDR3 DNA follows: TGCGCCAGCAGCCTGGGACAGGGTTTTTCACCCCTCCACTTT.

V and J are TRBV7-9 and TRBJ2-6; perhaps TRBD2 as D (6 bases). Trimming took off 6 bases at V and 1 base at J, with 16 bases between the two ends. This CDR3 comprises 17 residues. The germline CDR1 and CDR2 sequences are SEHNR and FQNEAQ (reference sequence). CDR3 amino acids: CASRLDGGVSGANVLTF. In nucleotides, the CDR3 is TGTGCCAGCAGGCTAGACGGGGGAGTTTCTGGGGCCAACGTCCTGACTTTC. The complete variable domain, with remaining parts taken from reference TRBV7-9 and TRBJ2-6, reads DTGVSQNPRHKITKRGQNVTFRCDPISEHNRLYWYRQTLGQGPEFLTYFQNEAQLEKSRLLSDRFSAERPKGSFSTLEIQRTEQGDSAMYLCASRLDGGVSGANVLTFGAGSRLTVL.

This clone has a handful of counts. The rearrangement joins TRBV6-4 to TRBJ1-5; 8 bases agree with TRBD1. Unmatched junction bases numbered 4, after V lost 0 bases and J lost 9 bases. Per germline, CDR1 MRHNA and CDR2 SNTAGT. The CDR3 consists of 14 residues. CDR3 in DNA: TGTGCCAGCAGTGACTCGACAGGGGTTGGGCCCCAGCATTTT. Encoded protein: CASSDSTGVGPQHF.

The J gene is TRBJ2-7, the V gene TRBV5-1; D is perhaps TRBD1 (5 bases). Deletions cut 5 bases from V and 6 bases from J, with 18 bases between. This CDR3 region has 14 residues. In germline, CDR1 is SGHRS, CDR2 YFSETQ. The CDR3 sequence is CASSYRSETAEQYF. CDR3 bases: TGCGCCAGCAGTTATCGATCCGAGACAGCCGAGCAGTACTTC.

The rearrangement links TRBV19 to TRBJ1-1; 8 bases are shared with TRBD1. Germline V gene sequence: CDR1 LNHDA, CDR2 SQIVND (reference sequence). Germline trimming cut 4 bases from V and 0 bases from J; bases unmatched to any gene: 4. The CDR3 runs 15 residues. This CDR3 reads CASSTGQGMNTEAFF. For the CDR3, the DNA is TGTGCCAGTAGTACCGGACAGGGAATGAACACTGAAGCTTTCTTT.

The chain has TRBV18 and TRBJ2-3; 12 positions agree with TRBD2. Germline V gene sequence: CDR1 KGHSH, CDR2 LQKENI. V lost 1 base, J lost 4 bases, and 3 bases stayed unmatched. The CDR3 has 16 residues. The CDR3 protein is CASSPRLAGGSDTQYF. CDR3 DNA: TGTGCCAGCTCACCACGCCTAGCGGGGGGGTCAGATACGCAGTATTTT.

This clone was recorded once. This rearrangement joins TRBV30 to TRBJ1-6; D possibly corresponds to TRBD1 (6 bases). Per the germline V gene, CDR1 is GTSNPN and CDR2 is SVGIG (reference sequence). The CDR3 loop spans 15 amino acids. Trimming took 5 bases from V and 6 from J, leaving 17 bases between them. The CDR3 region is CAWCPRGGGNSPLHF. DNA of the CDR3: TGTGCCTGGTGCCCCAGGGGTGGGGGTAATTCACCCCTCCACTTT.

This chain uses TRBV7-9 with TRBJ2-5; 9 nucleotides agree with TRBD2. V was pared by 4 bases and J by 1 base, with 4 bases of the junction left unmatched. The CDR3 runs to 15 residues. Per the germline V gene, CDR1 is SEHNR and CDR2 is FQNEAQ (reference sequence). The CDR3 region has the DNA TGTGCCAGCAGCTCCATAGCGGGGGCCCAAGAGACCCAGTACTTC. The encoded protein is CASSSIAGAQETQYF.

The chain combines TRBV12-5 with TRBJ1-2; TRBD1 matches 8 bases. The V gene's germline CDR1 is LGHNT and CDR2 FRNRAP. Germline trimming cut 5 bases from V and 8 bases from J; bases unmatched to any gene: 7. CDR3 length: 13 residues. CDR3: CASGTDRAKGYTF. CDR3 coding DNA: TGTGCTAGTGGTACGGACAGGGCAAAGGGCTACACCTTC.

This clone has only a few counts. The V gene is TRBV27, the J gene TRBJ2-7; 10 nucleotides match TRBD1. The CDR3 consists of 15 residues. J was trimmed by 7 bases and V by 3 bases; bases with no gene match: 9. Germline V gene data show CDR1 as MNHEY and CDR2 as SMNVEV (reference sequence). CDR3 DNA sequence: TGTGCCAGCAGTTTCAGCCCGGGACAGGGGACGGAGCAGTACTTC. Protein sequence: CASSFSPGQGTEQYF.

The CDR3: CASSLDRGRTYEQYF. CDR3 in DNA: TGTGCCAGCAGCCTCGACAGGGGGCGAACCTACGAGCAGTACTTC. The chain recombines TRBV6-5 with TRBJ2-7; TRBD1 aligns across 10 bases. V trimming: 6 bases; J trimming: 2 bases; junction bases outside the gene matches: 7. The CDR3 sequence is 15 residues long. Germline CDR1 and CDR2: MNHEY and SVGAGI.

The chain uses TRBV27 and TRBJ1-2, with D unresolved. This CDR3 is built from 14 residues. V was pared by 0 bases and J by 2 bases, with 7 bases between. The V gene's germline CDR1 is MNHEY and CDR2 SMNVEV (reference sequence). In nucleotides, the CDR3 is TGTGCCAGCAGTTTATCGAACACCAACTATGGCTACACCTTC. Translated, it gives CASSLSNTNYGYTF.

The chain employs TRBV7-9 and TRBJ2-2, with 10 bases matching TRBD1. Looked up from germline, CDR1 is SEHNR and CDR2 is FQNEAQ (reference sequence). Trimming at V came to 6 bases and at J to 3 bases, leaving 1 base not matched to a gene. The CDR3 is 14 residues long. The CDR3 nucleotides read TGTGCCAGCAGGGGGACAGGGGACACCGGGGAGCTGTTTTTT. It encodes CASRGTGDTGELFF.

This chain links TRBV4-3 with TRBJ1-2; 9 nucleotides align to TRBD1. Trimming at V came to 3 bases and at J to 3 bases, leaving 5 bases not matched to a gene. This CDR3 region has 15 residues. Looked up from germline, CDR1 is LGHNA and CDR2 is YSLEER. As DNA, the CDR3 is TGCGCCAGCAGCCAGGGACAGGGAGTTGACTATGGCTACACCTTC. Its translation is CASSQGQGVDYGYTF.

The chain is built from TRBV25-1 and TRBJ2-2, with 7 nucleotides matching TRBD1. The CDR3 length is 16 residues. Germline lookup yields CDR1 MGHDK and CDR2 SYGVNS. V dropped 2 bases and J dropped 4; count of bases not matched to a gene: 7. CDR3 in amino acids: CASSEGDRGFTGELFF. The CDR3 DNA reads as TGTGCCAGCAGTGAAGGGGACAGAGGGTTCACCGGGGAGCTGTTTTTT.

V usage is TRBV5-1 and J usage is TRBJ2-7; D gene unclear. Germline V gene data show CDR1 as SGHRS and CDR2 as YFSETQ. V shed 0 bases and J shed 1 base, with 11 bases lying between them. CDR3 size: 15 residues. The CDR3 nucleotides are TGCGCCAGCAGCTTGGCCGCAGCACAGTCCTACGAGCAGTACTTC. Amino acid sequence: CASSLAAAQSYEQYF.

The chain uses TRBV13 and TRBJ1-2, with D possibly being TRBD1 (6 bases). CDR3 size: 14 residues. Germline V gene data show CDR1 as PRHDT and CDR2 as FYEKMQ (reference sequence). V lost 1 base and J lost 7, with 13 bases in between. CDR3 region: CASSLDAGAGGYTF. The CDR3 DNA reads TGTGCCAGCAGCTTAGATGCAGGGGCGGGTGGCTACACCTTC.

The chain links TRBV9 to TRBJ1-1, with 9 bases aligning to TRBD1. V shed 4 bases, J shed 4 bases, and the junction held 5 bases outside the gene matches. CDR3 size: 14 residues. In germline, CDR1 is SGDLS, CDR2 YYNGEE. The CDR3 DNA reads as TGTGCCAGCAGCCAGGGACAGGGTGCCACTGAAGCTTTCTTT. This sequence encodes CASSQGQGATEAFF.

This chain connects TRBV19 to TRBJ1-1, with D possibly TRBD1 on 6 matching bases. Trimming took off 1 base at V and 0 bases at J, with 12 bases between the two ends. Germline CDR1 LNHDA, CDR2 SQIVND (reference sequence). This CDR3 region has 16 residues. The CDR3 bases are TGTGCCAGTAGTATAGGTTGGGACATAGTGAACACTGAAGCTTTCTTT. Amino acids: CASSIGWDIVNTEAFF.

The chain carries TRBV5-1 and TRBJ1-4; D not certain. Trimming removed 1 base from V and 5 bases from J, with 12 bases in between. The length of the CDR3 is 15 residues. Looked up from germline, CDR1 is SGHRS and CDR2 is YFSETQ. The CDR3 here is CASSLMAAGNEKLFF. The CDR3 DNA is TGCGCCAGCAGCTTGATGGCCGCGGGAAATGAAAAACTGTTTTTT.

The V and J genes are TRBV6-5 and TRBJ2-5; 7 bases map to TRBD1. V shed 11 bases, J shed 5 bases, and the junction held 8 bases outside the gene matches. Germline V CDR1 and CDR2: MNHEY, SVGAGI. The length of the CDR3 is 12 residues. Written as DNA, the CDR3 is TGTGCCGCTGGGACAGTCGGGGAGACCCAGTACTTC. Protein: CAAGTVGETQYF.

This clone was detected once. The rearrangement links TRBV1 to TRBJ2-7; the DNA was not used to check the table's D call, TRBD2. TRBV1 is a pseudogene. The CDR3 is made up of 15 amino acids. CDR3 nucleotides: TGCACCAGCAGCCTGGGACTAGCGAAACAATACGAGCAGTACTTC. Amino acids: CTSSLGLAKQYEQYF.